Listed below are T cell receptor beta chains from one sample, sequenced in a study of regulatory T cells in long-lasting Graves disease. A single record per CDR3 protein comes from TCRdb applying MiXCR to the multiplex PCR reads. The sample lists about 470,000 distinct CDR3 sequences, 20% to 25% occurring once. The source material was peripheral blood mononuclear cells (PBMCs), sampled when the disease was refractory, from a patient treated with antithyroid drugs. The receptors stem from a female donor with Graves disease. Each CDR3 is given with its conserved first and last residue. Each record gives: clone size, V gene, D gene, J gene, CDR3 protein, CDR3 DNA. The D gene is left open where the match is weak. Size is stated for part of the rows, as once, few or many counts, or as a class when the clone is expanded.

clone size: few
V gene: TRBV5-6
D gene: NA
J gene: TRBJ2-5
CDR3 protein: CASSLEGRNPQETQYF
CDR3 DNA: TGTGCCAGCAGCTTGGAGGGCAGGAACCCCCAAGAGACCCAGTACTTC

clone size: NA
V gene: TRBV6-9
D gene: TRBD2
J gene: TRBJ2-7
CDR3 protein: CASSSGTSGRRTYEQYF
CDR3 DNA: TGTGCCAGCAGTTCCGGGACTAGCGGGAGACGGACCTACGAGCAGTACTTC

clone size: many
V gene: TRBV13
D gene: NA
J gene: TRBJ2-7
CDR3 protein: CASSPRSGYEQYF
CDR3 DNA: TGTGCCAGCTCTCCCCGGTCGGGGTACGAGCAGTACTTC

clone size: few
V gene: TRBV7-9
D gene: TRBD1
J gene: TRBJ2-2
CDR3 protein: CATFSGTGGWELFF
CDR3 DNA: TGTGCCACCTTCTCCGGGACAGGGGGCTGGGAGCTGTTTTTT

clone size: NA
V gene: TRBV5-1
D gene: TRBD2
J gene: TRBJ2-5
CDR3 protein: CASSLGLAGVWLEAQYF
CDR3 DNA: TGTGCCAGCAGCTTAGGACTAGCGGGAGTTTGGTTGGAGGCCCAGTACTTC

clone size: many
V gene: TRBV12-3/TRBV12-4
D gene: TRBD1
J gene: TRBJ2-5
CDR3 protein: CASRGQGSWSETQYF
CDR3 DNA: TGTGCCAGCAGGGGACAGGGGTCCTGGTCTGAGACCCAGTACTTC

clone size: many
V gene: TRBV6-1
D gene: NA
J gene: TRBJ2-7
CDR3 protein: CASNSEGSIKTYEQYF
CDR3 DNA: TGTGCCAGCAACTCCGAGGGATCGATAAAAACCTACGAGCAGTACTTC

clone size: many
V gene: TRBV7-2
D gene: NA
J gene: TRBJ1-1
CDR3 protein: CASALRHPGTEAFF
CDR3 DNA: TGTGCCAGCGCCCTTCGACACCCTGGGACTGAAGCTTTCTTT

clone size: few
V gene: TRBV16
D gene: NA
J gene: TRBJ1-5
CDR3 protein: CASSQSSADNQPQHF
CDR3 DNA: TGTGCCAGCAGCCAATCGTCGGCAGACAATCAGCCCCAGCATTTT

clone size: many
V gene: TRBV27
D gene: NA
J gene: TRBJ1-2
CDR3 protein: CASAGGTRSYYGYTF
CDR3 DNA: TGTGCCAGCGCAGGCGGTACGCGCTCCTACTATGGCTACACCTTC

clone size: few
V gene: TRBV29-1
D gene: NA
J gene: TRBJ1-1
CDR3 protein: CSVPGAWGNTEAFF
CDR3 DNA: TGCAGCGTCCCAGGGGCCTGGGGGAATACTGAAGCTTTCTTT

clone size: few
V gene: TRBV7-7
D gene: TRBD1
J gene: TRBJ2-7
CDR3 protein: CASSLGGQGDYEQYF
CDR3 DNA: TGTGCTAGCAGCTTAGGTGGACAGGGAGACTACGAGCAGTACTTC

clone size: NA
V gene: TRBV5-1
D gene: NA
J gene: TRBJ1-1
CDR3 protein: CASSLVPEDAEAFF
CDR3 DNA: TGCGCCAGCAGCTTGGTACCGGAGGACGCTGAAGCTTTCTTT

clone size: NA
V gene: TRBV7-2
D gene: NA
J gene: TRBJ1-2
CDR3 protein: CASTGGGFPHGVYGYTF
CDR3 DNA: TGTGCCAGCACGGGGGGGGGTTTCCCACACGGAGTATACGGCTACACCTTC

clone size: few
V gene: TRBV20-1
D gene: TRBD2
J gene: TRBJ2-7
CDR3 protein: CSARGGLAGVEQYF
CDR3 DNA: TGCAGTGCTCGGGGGGGACTAGCGGGAGTCGAGCAGTACTTC

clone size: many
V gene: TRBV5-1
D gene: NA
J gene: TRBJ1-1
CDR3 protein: CASSSLRNTEAFF
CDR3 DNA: TGCGCCAGCAGCTCGCTACGGAACACTGAAGCTTTCTTT

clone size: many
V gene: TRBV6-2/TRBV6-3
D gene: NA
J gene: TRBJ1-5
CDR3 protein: CASSYLRQNSNQPQHF
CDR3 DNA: TGTGCCAGCAGTTACCTCCGACAGAATAGCAATCAGCCCCAGCATTTT

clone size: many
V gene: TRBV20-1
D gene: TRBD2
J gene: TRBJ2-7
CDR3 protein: CSALGTSVTYEQYF
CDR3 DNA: TGCAGTGCCCTCGGGACTAGCGTGACCTACGAGCAGTACTTC

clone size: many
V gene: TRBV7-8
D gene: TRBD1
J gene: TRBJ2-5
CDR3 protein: CASSPPDRGMGETQYF
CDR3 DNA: TGTGCCAGCAGCCCACCGGACAGGGGGATGGGAGAGACCCAGTACTTC

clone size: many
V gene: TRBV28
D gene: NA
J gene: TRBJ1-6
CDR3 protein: CASRTGPYNSPLHF
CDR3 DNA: TGTGCCAGCAGGACCGGGCCTTATAATTCACCCCTCCACTTT